One and the same sample provided the 4 T cell receptor beta chains below, sequenced in a study of identical twins (dated by TCRdb to 2015 to 2016). Library construction relied on 5' RACE. These reads were obtained on an Illumina HiSeq 2000. The public reads were reprocessed in TCRdb via fastp at Q25 and MiXCR, keeping in-frame beta chains. Each entry is one CDR3 protein sequence, shown with its most common DNA and genes. For this sample the table gives some 97,000 distinct CDR3 sequences, of which under 7% were detected only once. Jointly, the top ten make up approximately 12% of the sample. Sequenced material: memory T cells sorted from blood. The cell subset or site label here, explained by the study, means: CD45RO+ enriched T cells. The receptors stem from a woman aged 45 to 65 in good health.

This clonotype was seen at least ten times. The chain is built from TRBV7-8 and TRBJ1-1, with TRBD1 as a possible D gene (5 bases). V was clipped by 3 bases and J by 4 bases, with 18 bases between them. The CDR3 extends over 16 amino acids. The germline CDR1 and CDR2 sequences are SGHVS and FQNEAQ. CDR3: CASSLGRQLLGTEAFF. The CDR3 DNA sequence: TGTGCCAGCAGCTTGGGCCGACAGCTCTTGGGCACTGAAGCTTTCTTT.

The chain employs TRBV6-1 and TRBJ2-1, with 7 bases fitting TRBD1. The CDR3 is made up of 15 amino acids. Germline V gives CDR1 MNHNS, CDR2 SASEGT. V was pared by 4 bases and J by 1 base, with 4 bases of the junction left unmatched. This CDR3 is CASSADRVSYNEQFF. DNA of the CDR3: TGTGCCAGCAGTGCCGACAGGGTATCCTACAATGAGCAGTTCTTC.

About this clonotype: This sequence may be a read error, since a much larger clone differs from it by one base. This chain uses TRBV29-1 with TRBJ2-7, with 8 bases identical to TRBD2. V shed 4 bases, J shed 7 bases, and the junction held 12 bases outside the gene matches. This CDR3 contains 14 residues. Germline CDR1 and CDR2: SQVTM and ANQGSEA. CDR3 region: CSVGDSGSRYEQYF. The DNA for the CDR3 is TGCAGCGTTGGCGACAGCGGGAGTCGATATGAGCAGTACTTC.

This clonotype was seen ten or more times. The rearrangement joins TRBV4-1 to TRBJ2-6; no definite D call. V was cut by 4 bases and J by 1 base, with 8 bases left in between. The CDR3 consists of 15 residues. The V gene's germline CDR1 is MGHRA and CDR2 YSYEKL. The CDR3 coding sequence is TGCGCCAGCAGCCGGCCGGAATCTGGGGCCAACGTCCTGACTTTC. Translated: CASSRPESGANVLTF.